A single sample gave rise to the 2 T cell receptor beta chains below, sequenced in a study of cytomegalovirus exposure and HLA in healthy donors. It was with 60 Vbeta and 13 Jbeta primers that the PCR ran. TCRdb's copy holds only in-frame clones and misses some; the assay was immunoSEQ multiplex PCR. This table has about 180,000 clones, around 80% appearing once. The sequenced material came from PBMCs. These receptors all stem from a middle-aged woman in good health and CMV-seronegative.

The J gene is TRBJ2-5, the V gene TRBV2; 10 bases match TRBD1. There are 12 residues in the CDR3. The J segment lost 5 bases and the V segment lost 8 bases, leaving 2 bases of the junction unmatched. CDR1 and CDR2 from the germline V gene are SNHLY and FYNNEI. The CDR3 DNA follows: TGTGCCAGCTGGACAGGGGGGGAGACCCAGTACTTC. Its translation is CASWTGGETQYF. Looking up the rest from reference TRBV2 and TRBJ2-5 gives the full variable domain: EPEVTQTPSHQVTQMGQEVILRCVPISNHLYFYWYRQILGQKVEFLVSFYNNEISEKSEIFDDQFSVERPDGSNFTLKIRSTKLEDSAMYFCASWTGGETQYFGPGTRLLVL.

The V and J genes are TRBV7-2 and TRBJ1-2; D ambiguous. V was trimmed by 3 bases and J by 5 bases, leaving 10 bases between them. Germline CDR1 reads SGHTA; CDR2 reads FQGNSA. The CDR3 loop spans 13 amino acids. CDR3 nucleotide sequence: TGTGCCAGCAGCTTGAAGAGAGGGTATGGCTACACCTTC. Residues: CASSLKRGYGYTF.